The 27 T cell receptor beta chains listed next were all sequenced from one sample in a study of T cell responses to AZD1222 COVID-19 vaccine. Profiling relied on immunoSEQ multiplex PCR, and the TCRdb table lists in-frame clones only, not all of them. This sample has fewer than 200,000 clones, with roughly nine tenths found just once. The source material was peripheral blood, sampled 28 days after the second AZD1222 dose. The receptors come from an adult who received the AZD1222 COVID-19 vaccine.

This clone has just a few counts. J is TRBJ1-6 and V is TRBV7-9; 9 bases line up with TRBD1. The V gene's germline CDR1 is SEHNR and CDR2 FQNEAQ (reference sequence). CDR3 length: 14 amino acids. V lost 5 bases and J lost 9; bases outside the gene matches: 5. CDR3 amino acids: CASSTQGAGSPLHF. CDR3 sequence (DNA): TGTGCCAGCAGCACACAGGGGGCAGGTTCACCCCTCCACTTT.

This clone was found once. The J gene is TRBJ1-6, the V gene TRBV7-2, with D maybe TRBD1 (5 bases). Trimming took off 6 bases at V and 10 bases at J, with 19 bases between the two ends. The CDR3 is 15 residues long. Germline CDR1 is SGHTA and CDR2 is FQGNSA. The CDR3 coding sequence is TGTGCCAGCAGGATAAAGGGGATAAAATACTCACCCCTCCACTTT. This gives the protein CASRIKGIKYSPLHF.

The V and J genes are TRBV23-1 and TRBJ1-5; D ambiguous. TRBV23-1 is reported as an ORF; its role is uncertain. Trimming took off 0 bases at V and 4 bases at J, with 10 bases between the two ends. CDR3 length: 15 residues. The DNA of the CDR3 is TGCGCCAGCAGTCAATCAGTGAGGTATAATCAGCCCCAGCATTTT. This gives the protein CASSQSVRYNQPQHF.

Only one count was recorded for this clone. The chain links TRBV18 to TRBJ2-3; D not resolved. The CDR3 extends over 17 amino acids. Trimming took off 0 bases at V and 5 bases at J, with 18 bases between the two ends. Germline V lookup: CDR1 KGHSH, CDR2 LQKENI. The CDR3 loop reads CASSPPWAASLGDTQYF. The CDR3 DNA is TGTGCCAGCTCACCACCGTGGGCGGCCTCGCTGGGAGATACGCAGTATTTT.

The genes are TRBV18 and TRBJ1-5; D unresolved. The CDR3 is 13 residues long. Deletions cut 2 bases from V and 4 bases from J, with 6 bases between. Germline V gives CDR1 KGHSH, CDR2 LQKENI. CDR3 coding DNA: TGTGCCAGCTCACCAAGCTGGAATCAGCCCCAGCATTTT. Protein: CASSPSWNQPQHF.

The CDR3 sequence: CASGLVRGLPVPDTQYF. CDR3 nucleotide sequence: TGTGCTAGTGGTTTGGTACGGGGACTCCCTGTCCCGGATACGCAGTATTTT. The chain employs TRBV12-5 and TRBJ2-3; the D gene is possibly TRBD2 (6 bases). CDR1 and CDR2 from the germline V gene are LGHNT and FRNRAP. V was pared by 0 bases and J by 6 bases, with 19 bases between. The CDR3 is made up of 17 amino acids.

The chain joins TRBV2 to TRBJ1-2; 7 bases are shared with TRBD1. Per the germline V gene, CDR1 is SNHLY and CDR2 is FYNNEI. Losses at the gene ends were 7 bases for V and 6 bases for J; bases not matched to a gene: 11. CDR3 length: 14 residues. This chain's CDR3 is CASNMLGQQNGYTF. CDR3 sequence (DNA): TGTGCCAGCAACATGCTGGGACAGCAGAATGGCTACACCTTC.

The chain uses TRBV16 and TRBJ1-1; 7 bases map to TRBD1. The V segment lost 4 bases and the J segment 0 bases; nucleotides outside the gene matches: 5. The CDR3 spans 15 residues. From germline, CDR1 is KGHSY and CDR2 FQNENV. The CDR3 loop reads CASSPQTGMNTEAFF. In nucleotides, the CDR3 is TGTGCCAGCAGCCCCCAGACAGGGATGAACACTGAAGCTTTCTTT.

This clone appeared once. This chain connects TRBV7-2 to TRBJ2-6, with 7 bases matching TRBD2. This CDR3 has 15 residues. Germline V gene lookup returns CDR1 SGHTA and CDR2 FQGNSA. V shed 5 bases and J 2 bases; nucleotides not matched to a gene: 3. CDR3 DNA: TGTGCCAGCAGCCCCGGGAGGCCTGGGGCCAACGTCCTGACTTTC. Residues: CASSPGRPGANVLTF.

This chain connects TRBV25-1 to TRBJ2-7, with 7 nucleotides matching TRBD1. The trim removed 4 bases at V and 5 bases at J, leaving 8 bases unmatched. Germline CDR1 is MGHDK and CDR2 is SYGVNS. The CDR3 runs to 14 residues. CDR3 loop: CASSGGWTGDEQYF. In DNA form, the CDR3 reads TGTGCCAGCAGTGGGGGGTGGACAGGTGACGAGCAGTACTTC.

This sequence joins TRBV11-2 and TRBJ1-4; no firm D call. The CDR3 is made up of 13 amino acids. The germline V gene encodes CDR1 SGHAT and CDR2 FQNNGV. The ends were cut back, 3 bases at V and 8 bases at J, with 10 bases in the middle. The CDR3 DNA reads TGTGCCAGCAGCTTCACTGGCAGGGAAAAACTGTTTTTT. This gives the protein CASSFTGREKLFF.

The chain is built from TRBV19 and TRBJ1-2, with D maybe TRBD1 (5 bases). The CDR3 has 12 amino acids. From germline, CDR1 is LNHDA and CDR2 SQIVND (reference sequence). Trimming removed 5 bases at V and 3 bases at J, with 7 bases between. CDR3: CASSAGYYGYTF. For the CDR3, the DNA is TGTGCCAGTAGTGCAGGGTACTATGGCTACACCTTC.

The chain has TRBV4-1 and TRBJ2-7; a weak D match, TRBD2 (5 bases). Germline values: CDR1 MGHRA, CDR2 YSYEKL. This CDR3 has 15 residues. The ends were cut back, 2 bases at V and 6 bases at J, with 17 bases in the middle. The CDR3 DNA reads as TGCGCCAGCAGCCAATCACCGGGAAGCGTGAGCGAGCAGTACTTC. Translating it yields CASSQSPGSVSEQYF.

The genes are TRBV2 and TRBJ2-2; D remains unclear. This CDR3 region has 15 residues. Germline V gene lookup returns CDR1 SNHLY and CDR2 FYNNEI. V was shortened by 7 bases and J by 0 bases, with 12 bases between the two germline ends. CDR3 in amino acids: CASTDRPSNTGELFF. The DNA for the CDR3 is TGTGCCAGCACTGATAGGCCTTCGAACACCGGGGAGCTGTTTTTT.

The chain recombines TRBV4-3 with TRBJ2-3; 9 positions match TRBD2. This CDR3 has 16 amino acids. Germline assignment: CDR1 LGHNA and CDR2 YSLEER. The junction had 3 bases not matched to a gene; V was cut back by 1 base and J by 1 base. CDR3 DNA: TGCGCCAGCAGCCAAGCTAGCGGGGCGGGCACAGATACGCAGTATTTT. The encoded protein is CASSQASGAGTDTQYF.

The V and J genes are TRBV5-8 and TRBJ1-6; D gene unclear. Germline V lookup: CDR1 SGHTS, CDR2 YDEGEE. The V gene lost 3 bases and the J gene lost 2 bases, with 12 bases spanning the gap. The CDR3 contains 16 residues. The DNA for the CDR3 is TGTGCCAGCAGCTACCCGGACGGAACCTATAATTCACCCCTCCACTTT. This gives the protein CASSYPDGTYNSPLHF.

The rearrangement links TRBV5-6 to TRBJ1-2, with D unclear. Trimming pared 3 bases from V and 6 bases from J, leaving 18 bases between. Germline V lookup: CDR1 SGHDT, CDR2 YYEEEE. The CDR3 runs to 15 residues. CDR3 sequence (DNA): TGTGCCAGCAGCTCTACTTCCCCAGTTTTGGATGGCTACACCTTC. Translating it yields CASSSTSPVLDGYTF.

The chain combines TRBV6-5 with TRBJ1-1; the D is unclear. Trimming removed 5 bases from V and 6 bases from J, with 19 bases in between. CDR3 length equals 15 residues. In germline, CDR1 is MNHEY, CDR2 SVGAGI. The CDR3 DNA is TGTGCCAGCAGTACCTGGTCAACCCTTGGAGCTGAAGCTTTCTTT. Its translation is CASSTWSTLGAEAFF.

The chain carries TRBV3-1 (or the pseudogene TRBV3-2) and TRBJ1-2; D is uncertain. The length of the CDR3 is 12 residues. V lost 5 bases and J lost 5, with 9 bases in between. Germline assignment: CDR1 LGHDT and CDR2 YNNKEL (reference sequence). CDR3 loop: CASSEPGYGYTF. The CDR3 DNA follows: TGTGCCAGCAGCGAGCCGGGGTATGGCTACACCTTC.

This clone is a singleton in its sample. The CDR3 here is CASSLESGDEQYF. The DNA for the CDR3 is TGTGCCAGCAGTCTGGAAAGCGGGGACGAGCAGTACTTC. This chain links TRBV6-4 with TRBJ2-7; 7 bases line up with TRBD2. The germline V gene has CDR1 MRHNA and CDR2 SNTAGT. This CDR3 has 13 residues. With 5 bases clipped from V and 5 bases from J, the junction kept 6 bases outside the gene matches.

The chain carries TRBV5-8 and TRBJ2-7; possible D gene TRBD1, 6 bases. Germline V CDR1 and CDR2: SGHTS, YDEGEE. V was shortened by 4 bases and J by 4 bases, with 15 bases between the two germline ends. This CDR3 region has 14 residues. The DNA for the CDR3 is TGTGCCAGCAGCCGGACCGGGACAAATTACGAGCAGTACTTC. This translates into CASSRTGTNYEQYF.

This chain connects TRBV30 to TRBJ1-1; D perhaps matches TRBD1 (6 bases). Trimming took 4 bases from V and 4 from J, leaving 13 bases between them. Germline-derived CDR1 and CDR2 are GTSNPN and SVGIG (reference sequence). There are 13 residues in the CDR3. CDR3 amino acids: CAWIGLGGTEAFF. DNA of the CDR3: TGTGCCTGGATCGGACTAGGGGGCACTGAAGCTTTCTTT. The full variable domain, its missing parts supplied by reference TRBV30 and TRBJ1-1, is SQTIHQWPATLVQPVGSPLSLECTVEGTSNPNLYWYRQAAGRGLQLLFYSVGIGQISSEVPQNLSASRPQDRQFILSSKKLLLSDSGFYLCAWIGLGGTEAFFGQGTRLTVV.

This chain connects TRBV7-6 to TRBJ1-5; no firm D call. Germline CDR1 SGHVS, CDR2 FNYEAQ. V was shortened by 1 base and J by 6 bases, with 4 bases between the two germline ends. This CDR3 spans 12 amino acids. The CDR3 spells CASSLGGQPQHF. DNA for the CDR3: TGTGCCAGCAGCTTAGGGGGTCAGCCCCAGCATTTT.

The CDR3 is CAWSEGRGGNEQFF. DNA of the CDR3: TGTGCCTGGAGTGAGGGCAGGGGTGGCAATGAGCAGTTCTTC. This chain connects TRBV30 to TRBJ2-1, with D perhaps matching TRBD1 (6 bases). CDR3 length: 14 amino acids. Germline V lookup: CDR1 GTSNPN, CDR2 SVGIG (reference sequence). Trimming took 1 base from V and 6 from J, leaving 13 bases between them.

The CDR3 is CATSSPGQNTEAFF. In DNA form, the CDR3 reads TGTGCCACCAGCAGTCCGGGACAGAACACTGAAGCTTTCTTT. The chain couples TRBV15 to TRBJ1-1; D possibly corresponds to TRBD1 (6 bases). Germline lookup yields CDR1 LNHNV and CDR2 YYDKDF (reference sequence). The CDR3 sequence is 14 residues long. V dropped 3 bases and J dropped 1 base, with 9 bases sitting between them.

The rearrangement links TRBV19 to TRBJ1-1; D is perhaps TRBD1 (5 bases). Germline V lookup: CDR1 LNHDA, CDR2 SQIVND (reference sequence). This CDR3 has 15 amino acids. The germline V and J ends were trimmed by 3 bases and 0 bases, with 11 bases remaining between them. This CDR3 reads CASSIREGLNTEAFF. As DNA, the CDR3 is TGTGCCAGTAGTATCAGGGAGGGATTGAACACTGAAGCTTTCTTT.

The chain joins TRBV10-3 to TRBJ2-7, with D possibly being TRBD1 or TRBD2 (6 bases each). Trimming cost V 3 bases and J 2 bases, with 11 bases left between them. Germline V gene sequence: CDR1 ENHRY, CDR2 SYGVKD. The CDR3 runs to 14 residues. CDR3 nucleotide sequence: TGTGCCATCAGTGACGAGGGGGGAGCCTACGAGCAGTACTTC. Translating gives CAISDEGGAYEQYF.